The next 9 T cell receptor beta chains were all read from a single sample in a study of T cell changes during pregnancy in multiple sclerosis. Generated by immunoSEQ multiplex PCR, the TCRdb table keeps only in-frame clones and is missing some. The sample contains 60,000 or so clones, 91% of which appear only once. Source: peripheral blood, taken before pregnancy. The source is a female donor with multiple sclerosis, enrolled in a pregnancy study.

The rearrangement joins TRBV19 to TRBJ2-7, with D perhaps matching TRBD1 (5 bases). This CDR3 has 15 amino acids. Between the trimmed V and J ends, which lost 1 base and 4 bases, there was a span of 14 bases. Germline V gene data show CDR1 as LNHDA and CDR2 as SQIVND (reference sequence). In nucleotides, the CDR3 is TGTGCCAGTAGTATAGTAGACAGCCTGCCTTACGAGCAGTACTTC. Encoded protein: CASSIVDSLPYEQYF.

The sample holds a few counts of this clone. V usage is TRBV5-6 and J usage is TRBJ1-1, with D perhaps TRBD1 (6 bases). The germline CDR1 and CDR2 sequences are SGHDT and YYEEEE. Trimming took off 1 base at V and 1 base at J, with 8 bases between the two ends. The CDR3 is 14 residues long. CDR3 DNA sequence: TGTGCCAGCAGCTTGCGGACAGCGAACACTGAAGCTTTCTTT. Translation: CASSLRTANTEAFF.

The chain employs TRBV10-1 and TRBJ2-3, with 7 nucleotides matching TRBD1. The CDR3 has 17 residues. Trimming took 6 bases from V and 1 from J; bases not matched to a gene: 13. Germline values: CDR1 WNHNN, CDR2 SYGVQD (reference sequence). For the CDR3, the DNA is TGCGCCAGCAGAGACTGCAGGACAGGAGCTTGCACAGATACGCAGTATTTT. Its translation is CASRDCRTGACTDTQYF.

CDR3 residues: CASSIGGMAGNTIYF. In DNA form, the CDR3 reads TGTGCCAGTAGTATCGGAGGGATGGCTGGAAACACCATATATTTT. The chain has TRBV19 and TRBJ1-3; no firm D call. There are 15 residues in the CDR3. Trimming took off 3 bases at V and 2 bases at J, with 11 bases between the two ends. The germline gives CDR1 LNHDA, CDR2 SQIVND (reference sequence).

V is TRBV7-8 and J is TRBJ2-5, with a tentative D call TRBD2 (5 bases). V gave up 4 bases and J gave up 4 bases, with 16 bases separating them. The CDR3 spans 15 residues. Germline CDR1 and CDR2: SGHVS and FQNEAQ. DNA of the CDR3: TGTGCCAGCAGCTCCAGTCGGGGTAGAGGAGAGACCCAGTACTTC. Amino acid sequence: CASSSSRGRGETQYF.

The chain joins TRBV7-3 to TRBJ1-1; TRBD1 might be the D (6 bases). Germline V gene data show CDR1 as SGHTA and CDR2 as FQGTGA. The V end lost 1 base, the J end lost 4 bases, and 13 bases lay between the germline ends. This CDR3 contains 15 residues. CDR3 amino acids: CASSLKGGPATEAFF. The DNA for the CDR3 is TGTGCCAGCAGCTTAAAGGGGGGGCCGGCCACTGAAGCTTTCTTT.

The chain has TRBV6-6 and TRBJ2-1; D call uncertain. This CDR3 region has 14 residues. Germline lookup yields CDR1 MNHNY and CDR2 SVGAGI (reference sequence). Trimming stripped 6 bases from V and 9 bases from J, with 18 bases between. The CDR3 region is CASSSPPPFLEQFF. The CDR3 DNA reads TGTGCCAGCAGCAGTCCCCCTCCTTTTCTTGAGCAGTTCTTC.

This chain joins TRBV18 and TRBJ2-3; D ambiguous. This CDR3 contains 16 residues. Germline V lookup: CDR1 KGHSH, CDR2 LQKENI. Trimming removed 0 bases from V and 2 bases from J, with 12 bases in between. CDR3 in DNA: TGTGCCAGCTCACCACCGCGTGAGCCTGACACAGATACGCAGTATTTT. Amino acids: CASSPPREPDTDTQYF.

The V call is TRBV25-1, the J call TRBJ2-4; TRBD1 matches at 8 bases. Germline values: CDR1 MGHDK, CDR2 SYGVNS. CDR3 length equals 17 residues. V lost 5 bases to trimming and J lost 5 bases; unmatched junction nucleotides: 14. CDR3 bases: TGTGCCAGCAGTACGACAGGGGAAACAATCAATCAAAACATTCAGTACTTC. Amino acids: CASSTTGETINQNIQYF. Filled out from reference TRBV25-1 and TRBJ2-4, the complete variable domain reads EADIYQTPRYLVIGTGKKITLECSQTMGHDKMYWYQQDPGMELHLIHYSYGVNSTEKGDLSSESTVSRIRTEHFPLTLESARPSHTSQYLCASSTTGETINQNIQYFGAGTRLSVL.